This T cell receptor (beta chain) emerged from a study of blood T cell repertoires in COVID-19 (dated by TCRdb to the early 2020s). Background for the entire study: Samples from collaborators originated in the United States, Italy and Spain and spanned both the acute and convalescent phases of COVID-19. Subjects who had been exposed to COVID-19, were actively infected with it, or had recovered from it provided the deeply sampled blood TCRbeta repertoires that made up the dataset. Where available, HLA class I and class II types were taken from metadata supplied by the sample provider and were not determined by assay-based typing. Samples came from the ongoing ImmuneRACE study (first 160 participants) plus 1,254 subjects from 6 global collaborators. A de-identified subject ID, COVID-19 status, age in years and sex were almost always included in the sample metadata. The material from the prospective study consisted of cDNA or gDNA derived from T cells, B-cell-depleted T cells, or PBMCs. The repertoires were released in a freely available public database meant as a resource for research on the immune response to SARS-CoV-2.

On the study overall, not on this receptor specifically: Clinical and demographic metadata were provided uncurated, with the amount varying by source and participant.

Compared with germline, V lacks 4 bases and J lacks 2 bases; bases without a gene match: 10. In the germline V gene (reference sequence), CDR1 corresponds to GTSNPN and CDR2 to SVGIG. The CDR3 starts with the cysteine, ends with the phenylalanine, and has 16 residues. The entry retains the CDR3 DNA only, 48 bases that are in frame from base 1. The immunoSEQ Assay, a bias-controlled multiplex PCR, was used to amplify TCRbeta CDR3 regions from genomic DNA. On the study's bioinformatics: Nucleated cell counts per sample were estimated from amplification of reference gene primers within the assay. To quantify the absolute abundance of each unique TCRbeta CDR3 rearrangement, sequence reads were collapsed and filtered. For each sample, productive Simpson clonality was calculated as the square root of Simpson's diversity index across productive rearrangements. What TCRdb holds here is the immuneACCESS table cut down to in-frame rearrangements. Part of the clones is not present; checked against another copy, under half of the missing clones reflect an unresolved V gene, and the others are unexplained. Clone size and the V and J calls come from that table; the DNA yielded D and trimming. This sample has about 86,000 clones in its table, and over 70% of those were observed once. The ten largest account for more than 0.95% of the sample.

Collaborating institutions collected whole blood in K2EDTA tubes following their own protocols. For TCRbeta analysis, collaborators shipped samples as frozen whole blood, isolated PBMCs, or DNA extracted from either of those sample types. This clone is judged medium-sized (0.01 to 0.1%). Its antigen is currently not known. No per-base quality is available; no much larger clone lies one base away. The sequence came from a human donor in a cohort sampled during active COVID-19. The sequencing input was peripheral blood. Rearrangement joined TRBV30 to TRBJ2-3; the central 9 bases match TRBD2. The CDR3 has the sequence CAWTKGLAGNTDTQYF. The DNA reads as follows: TGTGCCTGGACCAAGGGGCTAGCGGGAAACACAGATACGCAGTATTTT.